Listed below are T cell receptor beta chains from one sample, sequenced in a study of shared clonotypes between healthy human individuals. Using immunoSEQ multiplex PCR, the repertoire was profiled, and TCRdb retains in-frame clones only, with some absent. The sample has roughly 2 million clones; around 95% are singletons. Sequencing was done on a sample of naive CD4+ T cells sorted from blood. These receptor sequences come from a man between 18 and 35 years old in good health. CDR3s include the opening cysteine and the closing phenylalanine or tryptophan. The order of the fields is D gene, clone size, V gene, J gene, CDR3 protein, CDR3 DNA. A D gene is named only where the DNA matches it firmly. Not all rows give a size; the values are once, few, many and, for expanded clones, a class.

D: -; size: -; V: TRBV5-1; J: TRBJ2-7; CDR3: CASSGPSNYEQYF; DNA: TGCGCCAGCAGCGGCCCTTCTAACTACGAGCAGTACTTC
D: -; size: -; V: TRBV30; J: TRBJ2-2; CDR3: CAWKAGAGTGELFF; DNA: TGTGCCTGGAAGGCAGGGGCTGGCACCGGGGAGCTGTTTTTT
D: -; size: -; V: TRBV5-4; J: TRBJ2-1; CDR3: CASSRTSNEQFF; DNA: TGTGCCAGCAGCCGGACATCGAATGAGCAGTTCTTC
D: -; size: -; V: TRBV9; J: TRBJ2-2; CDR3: CASSVMAQNTGELFF; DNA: TGTGCCAGCAGCGTCATGGCACAGAACACCGGGGAGCTGTTTTTT
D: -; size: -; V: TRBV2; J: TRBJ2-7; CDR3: CASRAAPGLRTYEQYF; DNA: TGTGCCAGCAGGGCAGCTCCGGGACTGAGAACCTACGAGCAGTACTTC
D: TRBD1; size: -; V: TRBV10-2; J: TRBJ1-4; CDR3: CASSESYIRTGEGEKLFF; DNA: TGCGCCAGCAGTGAGTCGTATATAAGGACAGGGGAAGGTGAAAAACTGTTTTTT
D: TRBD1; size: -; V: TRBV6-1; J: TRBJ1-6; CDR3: CASSLTGAHSPLHF; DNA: TGTGCCAGCAGCCTGACAGGGGCTCATTCACCCCTCCACTTT
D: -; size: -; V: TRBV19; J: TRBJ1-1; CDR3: CASIGSPKNTEAFF; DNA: TGTGCCAGTATAGGCAGTCCTAAGAACACTGAAGCTTTCTTT
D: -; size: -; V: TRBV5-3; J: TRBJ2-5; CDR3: CARSLPAQGGMGETQYF; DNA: TGTGCCAGAAGCTTGCCTGCACAGGGTGGTATGGGGGAGACCCAGTACTTC
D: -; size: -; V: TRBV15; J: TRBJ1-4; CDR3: CATSRDSLNEKLFF; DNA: TGTGCCACCAGCCGTGACAGTCTTAATGAAAAACTGTTTTTT
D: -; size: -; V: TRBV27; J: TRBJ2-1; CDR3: CASSLEAGSNEQFF; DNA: TGTGCCAGCAGTTTAGAGGCCGGGAGCAATGAGCAGTTCTTC
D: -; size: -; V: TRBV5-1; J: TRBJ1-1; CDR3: CASSFERSNTEAFF; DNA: TGCGCCAGCAGCTTTGAAAGGTCGAACACTGAAGCTTTCTTT
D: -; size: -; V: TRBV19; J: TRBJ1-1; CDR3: CASSEQTGLNTEAFF; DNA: TGTGCCAGTAGTGAGCAGACAGGCTTGAACACTGAAGCTTTCTTT
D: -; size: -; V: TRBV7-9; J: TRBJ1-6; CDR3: CASSLDRAPSPLHF; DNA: TGTGCCAGCAGCTTAGACAGGGCCCCTTCACCCCTCCACTTT
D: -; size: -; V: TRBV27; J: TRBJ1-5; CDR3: CASGPSEPQHF; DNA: TGTGCCAGCGGGCCGTCGGAGCCCCAGCATTTT
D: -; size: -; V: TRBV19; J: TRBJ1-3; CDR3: CASMEDRSGNTIYF; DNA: TGTGCCAGTATGGAGGACAGATCTGGAAACACCATATATTTT
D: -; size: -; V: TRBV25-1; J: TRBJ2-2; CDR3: CASSEFVGELGAGELFF; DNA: TGTGCCAGCAGTGAATTTGTTGGGGAACTTGGAGCCGGGGAGCTGTTTTTT
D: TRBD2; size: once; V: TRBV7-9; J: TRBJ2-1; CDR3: CASSSSGGTNEQFF; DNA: TGTGCCAGCAGCTCTAGCGGGGGAACCAATGAGCAGTTCTTC
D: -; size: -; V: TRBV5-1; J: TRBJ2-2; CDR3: CASSYTGMNTGELFF; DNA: TGCGCCAGCAGCTACACAGGGATGAACACCGGGGAGCTGTTTTTT
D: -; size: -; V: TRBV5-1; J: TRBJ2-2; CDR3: CASSREALATGELFF; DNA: TGCGCCAGCAGCCGGGAAGCGTTGGCCACCGGGGAGCTGTTTTTT
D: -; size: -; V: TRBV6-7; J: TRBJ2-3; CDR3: CAELGGATDTQYF; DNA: TGTGCCGAGTTAGGGGGGGCAACAGATACGCAGTATTTT
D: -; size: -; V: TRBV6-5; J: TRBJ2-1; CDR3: CASSPLGRNNEQFF; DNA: TGTGCCAGCAGCCCCCTTGGAAGGAACAATGAGCAGTTCTTC
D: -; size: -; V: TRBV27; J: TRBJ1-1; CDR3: CASSLRMNTEAFF; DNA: TGTGCCAGCAGTTTAAGGATGAACACTGAAGCTTTCTTT
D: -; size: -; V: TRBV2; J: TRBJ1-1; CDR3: CASSEQGGLNTEAFF; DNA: TGTGCCAGCAGTGAACAGGGTGGATTGAACACTGAAGCTTTCTTT
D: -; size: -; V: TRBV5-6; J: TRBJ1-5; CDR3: CASSFRAMGNQPQHF; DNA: TGTGCCAGCAGCTTCAGGGCCATGGGCAATCAGCCCCAGCATTTT
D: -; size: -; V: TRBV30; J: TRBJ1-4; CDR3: CAWTTGTYEKLFF; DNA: TGTGCCTGGACCACAGGGACTTATGAAAAACTGTTTTTT
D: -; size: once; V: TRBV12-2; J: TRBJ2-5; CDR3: CASRLESETQYF; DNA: TGTGCAAGTCGCTTAGAGTCAGAGACCCAGTACTTC
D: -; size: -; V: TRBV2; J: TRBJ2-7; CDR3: CASSEVGEQYF; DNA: TGTGCCAGCAGTGAAGTTGGCGAGCAGTACTTC
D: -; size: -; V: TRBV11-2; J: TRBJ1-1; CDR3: CASSLVEGVAFF; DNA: TGTGCCAGCAGCTTAGTAGAAGGTGTCGCTTTCTTT
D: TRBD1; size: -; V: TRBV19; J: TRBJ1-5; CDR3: CASSFFDRDNQPQHF; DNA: TGTGCCAGTAGTTTCTTCGACAGGGACAATCAGCCCCAGCATTTT
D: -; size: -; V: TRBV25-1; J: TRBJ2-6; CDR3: CASTLAGANVLTF; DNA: TGTGCCAGCACCCTAGCTGGGGCCAACGTCCTGACTTTC
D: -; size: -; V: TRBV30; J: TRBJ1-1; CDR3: CAWSVRRNTEAFF; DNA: TGTGCCTGGAGTGTCCGCAGGAACACTGAAGCTTTCTTT
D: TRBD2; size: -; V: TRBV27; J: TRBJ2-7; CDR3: CASSLEAGGTYEQYF; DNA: TGTGCCAGCAGTTTAGAAGCGGGAGGGACCTACGAGCAGTACTTC
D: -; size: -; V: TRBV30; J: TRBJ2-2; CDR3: CAWSGPGDPNTGELFF; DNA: TGTGCCTGGAGTGGACCCGGGGATCCGAACACCGGGGAGCTGTTTTTT
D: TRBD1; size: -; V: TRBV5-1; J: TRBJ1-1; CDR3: CASSPDRGNTEAFF; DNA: TGCGCCAGCAGCCCCGACAGGGGGAACACTGAAGCTTTCTTT
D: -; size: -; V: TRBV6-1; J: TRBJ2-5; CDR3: CASSPPGLETQYF; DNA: TGTGCCAGCAGTCCACCGGGACTAGAGACCCAGTACTTC
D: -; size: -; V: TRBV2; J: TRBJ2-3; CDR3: CASSELATSTDTQYF; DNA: TGTGCCAGCAGTGAACTAGCTACTAGCACAGATACGCAGTATTTT
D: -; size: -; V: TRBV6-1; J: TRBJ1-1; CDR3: CASTLEGGNTEAFF; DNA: TGTGCCAGCACTTTGGAGGGGGGGAACACTGAAGCTTTCTTT
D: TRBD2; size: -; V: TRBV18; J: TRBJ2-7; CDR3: CASSRTSGGNYEQYF; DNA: TGTGCCAGCTCCCGAACTAGCGGGGGTAACTACGAGCAGTACTTC
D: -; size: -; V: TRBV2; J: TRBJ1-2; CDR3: CASHPTDYGYTF; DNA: TGTGCCAGCCATCCCACCGACTATGGCTACACCTTC
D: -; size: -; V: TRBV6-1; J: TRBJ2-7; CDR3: CASVIDGFSYEQYF; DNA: TGTGCCAGCGTAATTGACGGCTTCTCCTACGAGCAGTACTTC
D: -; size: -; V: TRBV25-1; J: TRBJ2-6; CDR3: CASSEPPTSFPGANVLTF; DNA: TGTGCCAGCAGTGAACCCCCTACTAGCTTCCCTGGGGCCAACGTCCTGACTTTC
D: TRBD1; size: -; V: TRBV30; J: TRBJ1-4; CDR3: CAWRRQGTNEKLFF; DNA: TGTGCCTGGAGGCGACAGGGGACTAATGAAAAACTGTTTTTT
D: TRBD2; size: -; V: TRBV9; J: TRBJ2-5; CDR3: CASSVDPGLAGGQETQYF; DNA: TGTGCCAGCAGCGTCGATCCGGGACTAGCGGGAGGCCAAGAGACCCAGTACTTC
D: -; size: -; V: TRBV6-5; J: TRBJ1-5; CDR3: CASSISRDTYQPQHF; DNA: TGTGCCAGCAGTATTAGCCGGGACACCTACCAGCCCCAGCATTTT
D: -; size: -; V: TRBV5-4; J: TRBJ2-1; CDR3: CASSPTQDSVEQFF; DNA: TGTGCCAGCAGCCCCACGCAGGACAGCGTTGAGCAGTTCTTC
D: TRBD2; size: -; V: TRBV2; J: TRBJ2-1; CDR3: CASREAGVGEQFF; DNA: TGTGCCAGTCGGGAAGCGGGAGTCGGTGAGCAGTTCTTC
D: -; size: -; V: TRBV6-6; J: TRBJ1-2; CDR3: CASSVGGAYGYTF; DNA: TGTGCCAGCAGTGTGGGAGGGGCCTATGGCTACACCTTC
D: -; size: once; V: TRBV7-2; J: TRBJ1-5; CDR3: CASSSGTLSNQPQHF; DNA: TGTGCCAGCAGTTCCGGGACATTAAGCAATCAGCCCCAGCATTTT
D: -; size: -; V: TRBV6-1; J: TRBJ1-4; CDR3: CASSSRPATNEKLFF; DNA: TGTGCCAGCAGTTCCCGACCAGCAACTAATGAAAAACTGTTTTTT
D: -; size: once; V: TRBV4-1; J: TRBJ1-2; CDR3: CASSQARFAPNGYTF; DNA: TGCGCCAGCAGCCAAGCCCGGTTCGCACCCAATGGCTACACCTTC
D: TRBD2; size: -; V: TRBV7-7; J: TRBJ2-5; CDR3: CASSPGLAGETQYF; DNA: TGTGCTAGCAGCCCAGGACTAGCGGGTGAGACCCAGTACTTC